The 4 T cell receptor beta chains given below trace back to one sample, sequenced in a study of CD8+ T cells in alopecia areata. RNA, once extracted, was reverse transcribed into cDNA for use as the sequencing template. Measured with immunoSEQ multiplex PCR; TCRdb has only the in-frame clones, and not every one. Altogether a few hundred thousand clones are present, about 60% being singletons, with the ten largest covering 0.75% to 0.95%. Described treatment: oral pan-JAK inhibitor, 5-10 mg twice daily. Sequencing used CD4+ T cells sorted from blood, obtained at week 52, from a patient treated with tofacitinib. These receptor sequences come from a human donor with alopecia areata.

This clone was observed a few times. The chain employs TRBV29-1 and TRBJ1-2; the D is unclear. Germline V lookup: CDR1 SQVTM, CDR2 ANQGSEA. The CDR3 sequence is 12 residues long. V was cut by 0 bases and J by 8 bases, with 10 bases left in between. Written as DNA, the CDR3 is TGCAGCGTTGAAGAGGGGTGGTCGGGCTACACCTTC. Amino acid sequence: CSVEEGWSGYTF.

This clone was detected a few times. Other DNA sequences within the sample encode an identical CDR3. The CDR3 nucleotides read TGCAGCGCGGGACAGGCGAACACTGAAGCTTTCTTT. Amino acids: CSAGQANTEAFF. V is TRBV29-1 and J is TRBJ1-1; 8 bases are shared with TRBD1. The CDR3 runs to 12 residues. Losses at the gene ends were 7 bases for V and 1 base for J; bases not matched to a gene: 2. CDR1 is SQVTM and CDR2 is ANQGSEA in the germline V gene.

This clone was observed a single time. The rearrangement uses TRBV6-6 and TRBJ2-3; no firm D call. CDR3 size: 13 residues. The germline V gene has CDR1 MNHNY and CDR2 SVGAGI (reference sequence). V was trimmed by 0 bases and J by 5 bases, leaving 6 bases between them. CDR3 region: CASSYSNIDTQYF. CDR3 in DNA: TGTGCCAGCAGTTACTCGAATATAGATACGCAGTATTTT.

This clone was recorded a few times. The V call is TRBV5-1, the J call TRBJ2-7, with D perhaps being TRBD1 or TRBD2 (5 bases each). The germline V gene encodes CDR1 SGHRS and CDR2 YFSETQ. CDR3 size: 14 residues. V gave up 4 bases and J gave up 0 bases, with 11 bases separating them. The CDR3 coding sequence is TGCGCCAGCAGCCTGGATGGGGGCTCCTACGAGCAGTACTTC. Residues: CASSLDGGSYEQYF. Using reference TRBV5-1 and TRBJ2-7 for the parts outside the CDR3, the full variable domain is KAGVTQTPRYLIKTRGQQVTLSCSPISGHRSVSWYQQTPGQGLQFLFEYFSETQRNKGNFPGRFSGRQFSNSRSEMNVSTLELGDSALYLCASSLDGGSYEQYFGPGTRLTVT.